One sample yielded the 27 T cell receptor beta chains listed below, sequenced in a study of cytomegalovirus exposure and HLA in healthy donors. Clones were read by immunoSEQ multiplex PCR, and TCRdb kept only the in-frame ones, dropping some. Of about 140,000 clones listed, almost 85% were seen once; the top ten hold 1.4%. The source material was PBMCs. The receptors stem from a woman aged 25-40 years in good health and CMV-seronegative.

The chain uses TRBV15 and TRBJ1-4; D remains ambiguous. This CDR3 is built from 17 residues. The germline V gene encodes CDR1 LNHNV and CDR2 YYDKDF (reference sequence). V was cut by 1 base and J by 7 bases, with 19 bases left in between. CDR3 amino acids: CATSRGYLGRLGEKLFF. As DNA, the CDR3 is TGTGCCACCAGCAGAGGTTATTTGGGCCGTTTGGGTGAAAAACTGTTTTTT. The variable domain in full, completed from reference TRBV15 and TRBJ1-4, reads DAMVIQNPRYQVTQFGKPVTLSCSQTLNHNVMYWYQQKSSQAPKLLFHYYDKDFNNEADTPDNFQSRRPNTSFCFLDIRSPGLGDTAMYLCATSRGYLGRLGEKLFFGSGTQLSVL.

The chain combines TRBV19 with TRBJ2-7; the D gene is possibly TRBD1 (6 bases). Trimming removed 2 bases at V and 2 bases at J, with 10 bases between. The CDR3 totals 14 residues. Germline V gene data show CDR1 as LNHDA and CDR2 as SQIVND (reference sequence). The CDR3: CASSISGQTYEQYF. The CDR3 DNA reads as TGTGCCAGTAGTATATCGGGACAAACCTACGAGCAGTACTTC. Based on the CDR3 plus reference TRBV19 and TRBJ2-7, the full variable domain is DGGITQSPKYLFRKEGQNVTLSCEQNLNHDAMYWYRQDPGQGLRLIYYSQIVNDFQKGDIAEGYSVSREKKESFPLTVTSAQKNPTAFYLCASSISGQTYEQYFGPGTRLTVT.

This chain joins TRBV5-1 and TRBJ2-7, with D possibly TRBD1 on 6 matching bases. This CDR3 is 14 amino acids long. Trimming cost V 4 bases and J 0 bases, with 11 bases left between them. Germline-derived CDR1 and CDR2 are SGHRS and YFSETQ. For the CDR3, the DNA is TGCGCCAGCAGCCCGGACAGTCCCTCCTACGAGCAGTACTTC. This gives the protein CASSPDSPSYEQYF.

The chain employs TRBV7-2 and TRBJ1-5, with D uncertain. CDR3 length: 13 amino acids. Trimming took off 1 base at V and 8 bases at J, with 9 bases between the two ends. Germline-derived CDR1 and CDR2 are SGHTA and FQGNSA. CDR3 DNA: TGTGCCAGCAGCTTAGAACGCTATGAGCCCCAGCATTTT. Translation: CASSLERYEPQHF. Full variable domain (missing parts from reference TRBV7-2 and TRBJ1-5): GAGVSQSPSNKVTEKGKDVELRCDPISGHTALYWYRQSLGQGLEFLIYFQGNSAPDKSGLPSDRFSAERTGGSVSTLTIQRTQQEDSAVYLCASSLERYEPQHFGDGTRLSIL.

The DNA for the CDR3 is TGTGCCAGCAGCCGGCCGTTGACAGGGCTGGCAGATACGCAGTATTTT. Translated: CASSRPLTGLADTQYF. The rearrangement joins TRBV5-6 to TRBJ2-3, with 7 bases lining up with TRBD1. Germline lookup yields CDR1 SGHDT and CDR2 YYEEEE. V trimming: 4 bases; J trimming: 4 bases; junction bases outside the gene matches: 12. This CDR3 is built from 16 residues.

V and J are TRBV6-5 and TRBJ1-6; D not resolved. The germline V and J ends were trimmed by 3 bases and 0 bases, with 9 bases remaining between them. CDR1 is MNHEY and CDR2 is SVGAGI in the germline V gene. The CDR3 sequence is 16 residues long. The CDR3 sequence: CASSYGTSSYNSPLHF. The CDR3 nucleotides are TGTGCCAGCAGTTATGGCACTAGCTCCTATAATTCACCCCTCCACTTT.

The chain joins TRBV4-1 to TRBJ2-3; 8 bases fit TRBD2. This CDR3 region has 12 residues. Losses at the gene ends were 4 bases for V and 11 bases for J; bases not matched to a gene: 5. CDR1 and CDR2 from the germline V gene are MGHRA and YSYEKL. The CDR3 bases are TGCGCCAGCAGCCCACGGGGGGGCATGCAGTATTTT. This sequence encodes CASSPRGGMQYF.

This chain joins TRBV29-1 and TRBJ2-7, with TRBD1 matching 7 bases. J was trimmed by 4 bases and V by 7 bases; bases with no gene match: 10. The CDR3 is 13 amino acids. Germline loops: CDR1 SQVTM, CDR2 ANQGSEA. CDR3 region: CSARRQGTYEQYF. The CDR3 DNA is TGCAGCGCACGCCGACAGGGTACTTACGAGCAGTACTTC.

This clone was seen only a few times. V is TRBV7-2 and J is TRBJ2-5; 15 positions agree with TRBD2. Trimming cost V 1 base and J 4 bases; bases outside gene matches: 7. CDR3 length equals 18 residues. Per germline, CDR1 SGHTA and CDR2 FQGNSA. The CDR3 region has the DNA TGTGCCAGCAGCTTAGGGACTAGCGGGGGGGCCTATGGAGAGACCCAGTACTTC. This sequence encodes CASSLGTSGGAYGETQYF.

This rearrangement joins TRBV5-6 to TRBJ1-1; the match to TRBD1 covers 7 bases. The CDR3 has 17 residues. Losses at the gene ends were 4 bases for V and 5 bases for J; bases not matched to a gene: 17. CDR1 is SGHDT and CDR2 is YYEEEE in the germline V gene. The CDR3 nucleotides are TGTGCCAGCAGCCCCCGAGCCACAGGGGAGAGGAAGACTGAAGCTTTCTTT. It encodes CASSPRATGERKTEAFF.

The chain joins TRBV25-1 to TRBJ2-1; 9 bases are a match to TRBD2. CDR1 is MGHDK and CDR2 is SYGVNS in the germline V gene. This CDR3 is 18 amino acids long. V was pared by 1 base and J by 9 bases, with 16 bases of the junction left unmatched. Written as DNA, the CDR3 is TGTGCCAGCAGTGAATCCTTCGGGCGGGGGGGCCTTCTTTCTGAGCAGTTCTTC. Encoded protein: CASSESFGRGGLLSEQFF.

This clone appeared a single time. The CDR3: CASSFRGAGETQYF. The DNA of the CDR3 is TGCGCCAGCAGCTTCCGGGGGGCGGGAGAGACCCAGTACTTC. V gene TRBV5-1 combines with J gene TRBJ2-5; tentative D call: TRBD2 (7 bases). CDR3 size: 14 residues. With 2 bases removed from V and 4 bases from J, the gap between germline ends came to 12 bases. From germline, CDR1 is SGHRS and CDR2 YFSETQ.

The rearrangement links TRBV10-3 to TRBJ1-1; a weak D match, TRBD1 (6 bases). The CDR3 runs 13 residues. Germline-derived CDR1 and CDR2 are ENHRY and SYGVKD. V dropped 7 bases and J dropped 3 bases, with 12 bases sitting between them. CDR3: CAIMGALDTEAFF. CDR3 coding DNA: TGTGCCATCATGGGGGCGCTGGACACTGAAGCTTTCTTT.

The J gene is TRBJ1-5, the V gene TRBV19; the D gene is possibly TRBD1 (5 bases). CDR3 size: 15 residues. Germline CDR1 is LNHDA and CDR2 is SQIVND (reference sequence). The V end was cut by 4 bases, the J end by 1 base, with 11 bases between. DNA for the CDR3: TGTGCCAGTAGTACGGGGGAACTAAGCAATCAGCCCCAGCATTTT. Translation: CASSTGELSNQPQHF.

This clone turned up a few times. This chain uses TRBV10-2 with TRBJ1-5; tentatively, D is TRBD1 (5 bases). V was trimmed by 3 bases and J by 5 bases, leaving 17 bases between them. Germline V CDR1 and CDR2: WSHSY, SAAADI. The CDR3 spans 16 residues. CDR3 DNA sequence: TGCGCCAGCAGTGATTTAGGGGTAGAGCAGGATCAGCCCCAGCATTTT. Its translation: CASSDLGVEQDQPQHF.

The J gene is TRBJ2-1, the V gene TRBV5-4; TRBD1 aligns across 9 bases. This CDR3 is built from 17 residues. Germline CDR1 reads SGHNT; CDR2 reads YYREEE (reference sequence). J gave up 8 bases and V 1 base, and 13 bases lay outside the gene matches. The CDR3, as DNA: TGTGCCAGCAGCTTGAAACAGGGGGCACCCCATGGGGATGAGCAGTTCTTC. Amino acid sequence: CASSLKQGAPHGDEQFF.

J is TRBJ2-4 and V is TRBV28, with 8 nucleotides matching TRBD2. The CDR3 is 14 residues long. V lost 4 bases to trimming and J lost 1 base; unmatched junction nucleotides: 0. The germline V gene encodes CDR1 MDHEN and CDR2 SYDVKM. Here the CDR3 DNA reads TGTGCCAGCAGTTCGGGGGGGGCCAAAAACATTCAGTACTTC. It codes for CASSSGGAKNIQYF.

The chain uses TRBV9 and TRBJ2-5; TRBD1 agrees at 9 bases. V gave up 4 bases and J gave up 3 bases; unmatched junction bases: 4. Germline V CDR1 and CDR2: SGDLS, YYNGEE. This CDR3 has 14 residues. CDR3 nucleotides: TGTGCCAGCAGCCCAAGACAGGGGGAAGAGACCCAGTACTTC. Translating it yields CASSPRQGEETQYF.

This clone appeared a few times. The V and J genes are TRBV6-1 and TRBJ1-2; D remains unclear. CDR3 size: 13 residues. Germline V gene lookup returns CDR1 MNHNS and CDR2 SASEGT. Trimming removed 7 bases from V and 5 bases from J, with 14 bases in between. Here the CDR3 reads CASTLERWYGYTF. The CDR3 DNA follows: TGTGCCAGCACCCTAGAGAGGTGGTATGGCTACACCTTC.

This clone was seen a handful of times. The gene calls are TRBV5-1 and TRBJ1-2; D possibly corresponds to TRBD1 (6 bases). The germline V gene encodes CDR1 SGHRS and CDR2 YFSETQ. The CDR3 extends over 13 amino acids. Deletions cut 5 bases from V and 6 bases from J, with 14 bases between. The CDR3 bases are TGCGCCAGCAGTTACAGGGTTGAGAATGGCTACACCTTC. Its protein product is CASSYRVENGYTF. The full variable domain, rest sourced from reference TRBV5-1 and TRBJ1-2, is KAGVTQTPRYLIKTRGQQVTLSCSPISGHRSVSWYQQTPGQGLQFLFEYFSETQRNKGNFPGRFSGRQFSNSRSEMNVSTLELGDSALYLCASSYRVENGYTFGSGTRLTVV.

This chain joins TRBV12-5 and TRBJ1-5; 10 positions agree with TRBD1. The CDR3 is 17 amino acids. The V and J ends lost 5 bases and 6 bases, in that order; junction bases with no gene match: 13. CDR1 is LGHNT, CDR2 FRNRAP, per germline. In DNA form, the CDR3 reads TGTGCTAGTGGTCCCCCGGGGATCGGACAGGGGGGTCAGCCCCAGCATTTT. Amino acid sequence: CASGPPGIGQGGQPQHF.

The rearrangement uses TRBV6-5 and TRBJ2-1; 10 bases fit TRBD2. Germline-derived CDR1 and CDR2 are MNHEY and SVGAGI. The CDR3 totals 16 residues. The V and J ends lost 0 bases and 7 bases, in that order; junction bases with no gene match: 6. CDR3 loop: CASSYSGTSVSNEQFF. CDR3 sequence (DNA): TGTGCCAGCAGTTACTCGGGGACTAGCGTGTCGAATGAGCAGTTCTTC.

V is TRBV6-6 and J is TRBJ2-5, with 12 bases fitting TRBD2. Germline V gives CDR1 MNHNY, CDR2 SVGAGI (reference sequence). V was clipped by 7 bases and J by 2 bases; unmatched bases: 2. The CDR3 is 14 amino acids. The CDR3 here is CASTLAGGQETQYF. CDR3 DNA sequence: TGTGCCAGCACGCTAGCGGGGGGGCAAGAGACCCAGTACTTC.

This chain connects TRBV15 to TRBJ2-1; TRBD1 matches at 9 bases. CDR1 is LNHNV and CDR2 is YYDKDF in the germline V gene (reference sequence). This CDR3 has 18 amino acids. V trimming: 0 bases; J trimming: 6 bases; junction bases outside the gene matches: 12. The CDR3 loop reads CATSRDQSHRGLGNEQFF. Here the CDR3 DNA reads TGTGCCACCAGCAGAGATCAATCGCACAGGGGGCTAGGCAATGAGCAGTTCTTC.

This chain joins TRBV30 and TRBJ2-5; D is undetermined. V dropped 0 bases and J dropped 7 bases, with 9 bases sitting between them. CDR3 length: 12 residues. Germline CDR1 and CDR2: GTSNPN and SVGIG (reference sequence). The CDR3, as DNA: TGTGCCTGGAGTGTACAAGCGATGACCCAGTACTTC. It codes for CAWSVQAMTQYF.

This clone was seen a single time. The chain is built from TRBV7-6 and TRBJ2-5; D is perhaps TRBD1 (6 bases). CDR1 and CDR2 (germline): SGHVS, FNYEAQ. CDR3 length: 14 amino acids. The ends were cut back, 5 bases at V and 4 bases at J, with 14 bases in the middle. CDR3 loop: CASSGQIQRETQYF. The CDR3 region has the DNA TGTGCCAGCAGCGGACAGATTCAGCGAGAGACCCAGTACTTC.

In its sample, this clone was seen once. The chain joins TRBV7-2 to TRBJ2-2; the D gene is possibly TRBD2 (6 bases). This CDR3 is 13 amino acids long. V was cut by 2 bases and J by 8 bases, with 9 bases left in between. Germline CDR1 and CDR2: SGHTA and FQGNSA. This CDR3 reads CASSLRLAGELFF. The CDR3 coding sequence is TGTGCCAGCAGCTTAAGGCTAGCGGGGGAGCTGTTTTTT.